Following are 10 T cell receptor beta chains from one sample sequenced in a study of blood T cell repertoires in COVID-19. The table came from immunoSEQ multiplex PCR; TCRdb's copy has only in-frame clones and leaves some out. The data hold about 47,000 clones, with about 71% observed a single time. The specimen was peripheral blood. Receptors were obtained from a woman in her 70s with acute or convalescent COVID-19.

The V gene is TRBV19, the J gene TRBJ1-5, with D possibly being TRBD1 (6 bases). The germline gives CDR1 LNHDA, CDR2 SQIVND (reference sequence). The germline V and J ends were trimmed by 10 bases and 7 bases, with 17 bases remaining between them. There are 13 residues in the CDR3. Written as DNA, the CDR3 is TGTGCCACCTCCCACAGGGTCGAACAGCCCCAGCATTTT. Protein: CATSHRVEQPQHF.

V is TRBV6-5 and J is TRBJ2-2, with D possibly TRBD1 on 5 matching bases. CDR1 is MNHEY, CDR2 SVGAGI, per germline. This CDR3 is 15 amino acids long. V was shortened by 2 bases and J by 7 bases, with 14 bases between the two germline ends. CDR3 loop: CASSYKANQGGELFF. CDR3 nucleotide sequence: TGTGCCAGCAGTTACAAGGCCAATCAGGGCGGGGAGCTGTTTTTT.

The chain recombines TRBV27 with TRBJ2-7, with 9 positions matching TRBD1. CDR1 is MNHEY and CDR2 is SMNVEV in the germline V gene (reference sequence). CDR3 size: 13 residues. V gave up 3 bases and J gave up 5 bases; unmatched junction bases: 2. In DNA form, the CDR3 reads TGTGCCAGCAGTTTGAGGACAGGGGACGAGCAGTACTTC. Its translation: CASSLRTGDEQYF.

The chain joins TRBV10-3 to TRBJ1-2; a weak D match, TRBD1 (5 bases). The germline V gene encodes CDR1 ENHRY and CDR2 SYGVKD. V was shortened by 4 bases and J by 10 bases, with 16 bases between the two germline ends. The CDR3 sequence is 13 residues long. The CDR3 loop reads CAISGPTRQNYTF. CDR3 in DNA: TGTGCCATCAGTGGCCCTACCCGACAGAACTACACCTTC.

V and J are TRBV5-1 and TRBJ1-1; 7 bases match TRBD1. Trimming cost V 0 bases and J 0 bases; bases outside gene matches: 11. Germline V CDR1 and CDR2: SGHRS, YFSETQ. The CDR3 has 18 residues. CDR3 DNA sequence: TGCGCCAGCAGCTTGGCGGCAGGGGGGTCTCTTTTGAACACTGAAGCTTTCTTT. Residues: CASSLAAGGSLLNTEAFF.

V gene TRBV5-6 combines with J gene TRBJ1-2; tentative D call: TRBD1 (5 bases). Germline V lookup: CDR1 SGHDT, CDR2 YYEEEE. This CDR3 has 13 residues. The CDR3 loop is CASRPQPGDGYTF. DNA for the CDR3: TGTGCGAGTAGACCCCAGCCGGGGGATGGCTACACCTTC. Looking up the rest from reference TRBV5-6 and TRBJ1-2 gives the full variable domain: DAGVTQSPTHLIKTRGQQVTLRCSPKSGHDTVSWYQQALGQGPQFIFQYYEEEERQRGNFPDRFSGHQFPNYSSELNVNALLLGDSALYLCASRPQPGDGYTFGSGTRLTVV.

This rearrangement joins TRBV20-1 to TRBJ1-1; D may be TRBD1 (6 bases). The CDR3 totals 13 residues. Trimming shortened V by 3 bases and J by 4 bases, and 12 bases separated the two germline ends. Germline V gene data show CDR1 as DFQATT and CDR2 as SNEGSKA (reference sequence). The CDR3 sequence: CSASGGRGTEAFF. CDR3 coding DNA: TGCAGTGCTAGTGGGGGGCGAGGCACTGAAGCTTTCTTT.

This sequence joins TRBV6-6 and TRBJ1-5; maybe TRBD1 (5 bases). Trimming left V 7 bases short and J 3 bases short, with 13 bases between. CDR3 length: 14 amino acids. The V gene's germline CDR1 is MNHNY and CDR2 SVGAGI (reference sequence). CDR3 region: CASTMDTSNQPQHF. CDR3 sequence (DNA): TGTGCCAGCACCATGGACACCTCCAATCAGCCCCAGCATTTT.

V usage is TRBV5-1 and J usage is TRBJ1-1; 8 bases match TRBD1. Germline V gene lookup returns CDR1 SGHRS and CDR2 YFSETQ. The V segment lost 0 bases and the J segment 2 bases; nucleotides outside the gene matches: 3. The CDR3 has 15 residues. CDR3 DNA sequence: TGCGCCAGCAGCTTGGAGACAGGGGCCAACACTGAAGCTTTCTTT. Its protein product is CASSLETGANTEAFF.

V usage is TRBV11-3 and J usage is TRBJ2-1; 9 bases are shared with TRBD2. V dropped 3 bases and J dropped 10; count of bases not matched to a gene: 7. This CDR3 has 14 residues. CDR1 and CDR2 (germline): SGHNT, YENEEA. CDR3 bases: TGTGCCAGCAGCTTGGGACTAGCTCCTTCAGAGCAGTTCTTC. It encodes CASSLGLAPSEQFF.